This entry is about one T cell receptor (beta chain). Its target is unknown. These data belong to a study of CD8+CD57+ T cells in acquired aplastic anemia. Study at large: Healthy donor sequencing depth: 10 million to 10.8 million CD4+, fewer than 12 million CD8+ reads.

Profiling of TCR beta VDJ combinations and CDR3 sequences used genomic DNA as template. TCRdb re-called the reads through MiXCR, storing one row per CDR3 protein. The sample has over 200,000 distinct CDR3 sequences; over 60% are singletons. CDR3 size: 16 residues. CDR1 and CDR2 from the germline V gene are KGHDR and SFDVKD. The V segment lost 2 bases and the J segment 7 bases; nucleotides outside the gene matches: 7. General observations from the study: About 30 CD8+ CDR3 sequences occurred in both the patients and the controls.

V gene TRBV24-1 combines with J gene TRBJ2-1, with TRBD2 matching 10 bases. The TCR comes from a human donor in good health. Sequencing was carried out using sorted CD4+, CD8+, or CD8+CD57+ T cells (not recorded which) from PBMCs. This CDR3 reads CATSDSLAGVSNEQFF. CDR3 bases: TGTGCCACCAGTGATTCTCTAGCGGGAGTGTCGAATGAGCAGTTCTTC.